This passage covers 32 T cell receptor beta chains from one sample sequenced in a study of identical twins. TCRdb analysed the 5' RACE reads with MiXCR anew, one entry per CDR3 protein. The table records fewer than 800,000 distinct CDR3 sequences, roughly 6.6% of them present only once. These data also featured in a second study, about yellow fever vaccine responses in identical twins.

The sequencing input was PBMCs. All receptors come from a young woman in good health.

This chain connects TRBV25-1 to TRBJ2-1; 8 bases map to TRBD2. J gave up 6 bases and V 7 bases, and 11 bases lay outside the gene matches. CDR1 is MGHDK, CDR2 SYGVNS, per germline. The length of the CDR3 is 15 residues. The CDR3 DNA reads TGTGCCAGCACTAAACGCGGGGGGCCGAGCAATGAGCAGTTCTTC. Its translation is CASTKRGGPSNEQFF.

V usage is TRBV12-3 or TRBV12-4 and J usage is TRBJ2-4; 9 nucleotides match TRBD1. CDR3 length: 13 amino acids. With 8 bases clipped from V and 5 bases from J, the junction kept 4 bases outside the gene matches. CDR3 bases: TGTGCCAGCGGTAGGACAGGGGAAAACATTCAGTACTTC. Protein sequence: CASGRTGENIQYF.

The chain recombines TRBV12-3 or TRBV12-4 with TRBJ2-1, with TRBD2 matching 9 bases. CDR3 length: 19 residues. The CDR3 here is CTFCAVPHSGRGGGIEQFF. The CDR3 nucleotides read TGTACCTTCTGCGCAGTACCCCATAGCGGGAGAGGGGGAGGAATAGAGCAGTTCTTC.

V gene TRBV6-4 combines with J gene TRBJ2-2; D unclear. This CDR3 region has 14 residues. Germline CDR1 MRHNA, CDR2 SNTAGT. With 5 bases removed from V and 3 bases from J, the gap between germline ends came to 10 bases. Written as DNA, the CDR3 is TGTGCCAGCAGTCCGGCTACTCACACCGGGGAGCTGTTTTTT. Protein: CASSPATHTGELFF.

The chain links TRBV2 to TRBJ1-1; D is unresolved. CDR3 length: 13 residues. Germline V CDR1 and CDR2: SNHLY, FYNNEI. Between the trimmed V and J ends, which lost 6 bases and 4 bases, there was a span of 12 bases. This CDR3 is CASRTDGSTEAFF. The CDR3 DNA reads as TGTGCCAGCAGGACGGACGGGAGCACTGAAGCTTTCTTT. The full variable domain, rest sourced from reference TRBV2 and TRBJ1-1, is EPEVTQTPSHQVTQMGQEVILRCVPISNHLYFYWYRQILGQKVEFLVSFYNNEISEKSEIFDDQFSVERPDGSNFTLKIRSTKLEDSAMYFCASRTDGSTEAFFGQGTRLTVV.

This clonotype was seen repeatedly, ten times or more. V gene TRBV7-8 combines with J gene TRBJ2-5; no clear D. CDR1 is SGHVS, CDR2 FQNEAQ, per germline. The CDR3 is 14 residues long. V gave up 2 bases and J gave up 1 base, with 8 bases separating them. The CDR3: CASSLWAAQETQYF. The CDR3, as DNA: TGTGCCAGCAGCTTATGGGCAGCCCAAGAGACCCAGTACTTC.

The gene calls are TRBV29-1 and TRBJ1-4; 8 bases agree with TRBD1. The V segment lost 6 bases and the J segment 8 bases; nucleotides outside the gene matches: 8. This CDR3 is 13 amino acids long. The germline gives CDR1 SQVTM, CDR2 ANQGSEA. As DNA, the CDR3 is TGCAGCGTCCAGGGGGCCCCCTCCGAAAAACTGTTTTTT. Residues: CSVQGAPSEKLFF.

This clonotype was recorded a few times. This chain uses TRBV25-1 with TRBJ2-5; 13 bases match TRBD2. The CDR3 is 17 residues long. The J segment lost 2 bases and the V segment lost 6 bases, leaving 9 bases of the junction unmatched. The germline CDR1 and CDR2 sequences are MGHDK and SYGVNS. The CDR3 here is CASSIGTSGTLQETQYF. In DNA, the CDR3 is TGTGCCAGCAGCATCGGGACTAGCGGGACCCTTCAAGAGACCCAGTACTTC. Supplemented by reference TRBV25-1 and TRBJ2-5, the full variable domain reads EADIYQTPRYLVIGTGKKITLECSQTMGHDKMYWYQQDPGMELHLIHYSYGVNSTEKGDLSSESTVSRIRTEHFPLTLESARPSHTSQYLCASSIGTSGTLQETQYFGPGTRLLVL.

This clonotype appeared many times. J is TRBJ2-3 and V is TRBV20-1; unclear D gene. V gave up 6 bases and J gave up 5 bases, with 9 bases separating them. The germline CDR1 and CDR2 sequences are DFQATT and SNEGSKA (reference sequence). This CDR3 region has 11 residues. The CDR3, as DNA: TGCAGTGCCATAGCAGTAGATACGCAGTATTTT. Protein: CSAIAVDTQYF.

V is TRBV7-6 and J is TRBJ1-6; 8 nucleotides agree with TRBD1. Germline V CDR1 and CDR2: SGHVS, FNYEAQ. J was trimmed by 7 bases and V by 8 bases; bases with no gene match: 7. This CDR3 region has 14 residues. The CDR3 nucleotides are TGTGCCAGCGCTCCCGGGACAGGAAATTCACCCCTCCACTTT. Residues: CASAPGTGNSPLHF. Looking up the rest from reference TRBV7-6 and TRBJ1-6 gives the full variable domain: GAGVSQSPRYKVTKRGQDVALRCDPISGHVSLYWYRQALGQGPEFLTYFNYEAQQDKSGLPNDRFSAERPEGSISTLTIQRTEQRDSAMYRCASAPGTGNSPLHFGNGTRLTVT.

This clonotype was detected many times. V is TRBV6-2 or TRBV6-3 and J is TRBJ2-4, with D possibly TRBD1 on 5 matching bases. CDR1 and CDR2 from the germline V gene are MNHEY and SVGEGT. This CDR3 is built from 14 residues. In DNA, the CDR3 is TGTGCTACGGTTAGGGGCGCCGGCAAAAACATTCAGTACTTC. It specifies CATVRGAGKNIQYF.

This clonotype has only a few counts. The CDR3 coding sequence is TGTGCCACCACTCTGTCAAGGGGACTGGTTAACACCGGGGAGCTGTTTTTT. This codes for CATTLSRGLVNTGELFF. The chain joins TRBV12-3 or TRBV12-4 to TRBJ2-2, with a possible D match to TRBD2 (6 bases). Trimming shortened V by 10 bases and J by 2 bases, and 23 bases separated the two germline ends. The CDR3 consists of 17 residues.

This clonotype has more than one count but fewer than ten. The CDR3 region is CASSSGPGGYTF. In DNA, the CDR3 is TGTGCCAGCAGTTCTGGGCCGGGTGGCTACACCTTC. The V call is TRBV12-3 or TRBV12-4, the J call TRBJ1-2, with D unresolved. This CDR3 has 12 amino acids. V lost 4 bases and J lost 7, with 10 bases in between.

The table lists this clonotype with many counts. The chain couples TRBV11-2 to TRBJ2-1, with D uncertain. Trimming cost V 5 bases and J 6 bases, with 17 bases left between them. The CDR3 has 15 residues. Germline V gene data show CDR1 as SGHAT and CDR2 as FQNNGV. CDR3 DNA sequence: TGTGCCAGCAGCCTTCTCCTCACCCGATTCAATGAGCAGTTCTTC. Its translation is CASSLLLTRFNEQFF. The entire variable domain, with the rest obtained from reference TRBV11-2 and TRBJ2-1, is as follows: EAGVAQSPRYKIIEKRQSVAFWCNPISGHATLYWYQQILGQGPKLLIQFQNNGVVDDSQLPKDRFSAERLKGVDSTLKIQPAKLEDSAVYLCASSLLLTRFNEQFFGPGTRLTVL.

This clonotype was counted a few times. The CDR3 DNA follows: TGCAGTGCTGGATGGGGGAGGAACACTGAAGCTTTCTTT. Its protein is CSAGWGRNTEAFF. The chain has TRBV20-1 and TRBJ1-1; TRBD1 might be the D (5 bases). Germline V CDR1 and CDR2: DFQATT, SNEGSKA (reference sequence). Trimming removed 5 bases from V and 1 base from J, with 11 bases in between. The CDR3 totals 13 residues.

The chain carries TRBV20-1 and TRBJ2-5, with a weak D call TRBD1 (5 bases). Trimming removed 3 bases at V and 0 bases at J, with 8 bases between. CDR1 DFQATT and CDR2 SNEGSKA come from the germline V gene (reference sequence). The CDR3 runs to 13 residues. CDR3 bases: TGCAGTGCTAGGACAGCGTACCAAGAGACCCAGTACTTC. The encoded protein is CSARTAYQETQYF.

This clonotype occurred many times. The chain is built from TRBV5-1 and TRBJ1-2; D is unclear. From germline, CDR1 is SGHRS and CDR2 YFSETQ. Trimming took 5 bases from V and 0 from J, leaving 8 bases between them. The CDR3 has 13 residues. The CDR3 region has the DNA TGCGCCAGCAGGGCCGGGACTAACTATGGCTACACCTTC. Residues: CASRAGTNYGYTF.

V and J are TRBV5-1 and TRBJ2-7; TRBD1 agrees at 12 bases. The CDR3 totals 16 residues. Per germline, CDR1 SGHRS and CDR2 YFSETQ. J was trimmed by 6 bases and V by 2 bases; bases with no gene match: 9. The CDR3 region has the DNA TGCGCCAGCAGCTTCGCCCCGGGACAGGGGGCAGTCGAGCAGTACGTC. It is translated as CASSFAPGQGAVEQYV.

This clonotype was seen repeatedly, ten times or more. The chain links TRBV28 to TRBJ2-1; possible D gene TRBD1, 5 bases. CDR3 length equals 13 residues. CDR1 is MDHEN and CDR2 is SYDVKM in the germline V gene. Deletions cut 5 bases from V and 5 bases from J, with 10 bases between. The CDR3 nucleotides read TGTGCCAGCAGTCTACAGGATCACAATGAGCAGTTCTTC. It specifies CASSLQDHNEQFF.

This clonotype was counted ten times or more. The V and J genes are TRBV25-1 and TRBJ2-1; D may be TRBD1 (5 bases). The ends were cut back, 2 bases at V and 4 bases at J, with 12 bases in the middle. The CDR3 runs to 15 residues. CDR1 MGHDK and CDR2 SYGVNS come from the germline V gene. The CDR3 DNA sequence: TGTGCCAGCAGTGAAGGGGCGGATAGTTACAATGAGCAGTTCTTC. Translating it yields CASSEGADSYNEQFF.

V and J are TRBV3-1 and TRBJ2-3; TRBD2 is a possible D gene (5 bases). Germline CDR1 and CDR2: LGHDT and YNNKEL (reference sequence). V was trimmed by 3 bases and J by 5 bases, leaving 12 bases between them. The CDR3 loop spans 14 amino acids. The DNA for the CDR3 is TGTGCCAGCAGCCAGATCACCGAGGGAGATACGCAGTATTTT. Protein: CASSQITEGDTQYF.

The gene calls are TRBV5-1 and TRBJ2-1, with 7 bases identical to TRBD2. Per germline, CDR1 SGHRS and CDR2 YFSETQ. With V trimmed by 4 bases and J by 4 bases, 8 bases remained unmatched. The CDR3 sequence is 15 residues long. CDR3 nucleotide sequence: TGCGCCAGCAGCACGCCCGGGACTACGTACAATGAGCAGTTCTTC. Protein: CASSTPGTTYNEQFF.

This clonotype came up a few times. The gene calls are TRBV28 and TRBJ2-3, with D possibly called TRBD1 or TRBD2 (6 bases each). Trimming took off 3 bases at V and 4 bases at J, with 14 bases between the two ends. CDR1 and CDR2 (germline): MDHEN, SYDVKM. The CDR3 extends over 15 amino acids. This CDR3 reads CASSFYGGQADTQYF. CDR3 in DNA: TGTGCCAGCAGTTTTTATGGGGGGCAGGCAGATACGCAGTATTTT.

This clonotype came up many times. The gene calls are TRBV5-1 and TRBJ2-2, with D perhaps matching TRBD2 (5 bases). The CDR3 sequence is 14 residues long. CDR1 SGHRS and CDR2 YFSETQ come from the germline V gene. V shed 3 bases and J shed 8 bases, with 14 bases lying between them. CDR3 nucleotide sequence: TGCGCCAGCAGCTCCCAAACGGGAACGGGGGAGCTGTTTTTT. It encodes CASSSQTGTGELFF.

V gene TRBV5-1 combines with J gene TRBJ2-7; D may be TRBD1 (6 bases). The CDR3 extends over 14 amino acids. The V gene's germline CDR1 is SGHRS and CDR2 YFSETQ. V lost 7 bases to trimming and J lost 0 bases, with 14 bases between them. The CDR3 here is CASGPGTNSYEQYF. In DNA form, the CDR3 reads TGCGCCAGCGGACCCGGGACAAACTCCTACGAGCAGTACTTC. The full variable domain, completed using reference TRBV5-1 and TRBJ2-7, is KAGVTQTPRYLIKTRGQQVTLSCSPISGHRSVSWYQQTPGQGLQFLFEYFSETQRNKGNFPGRFSGRQFSNSRSEMNVSTLELGDSALYLCASGPGTNSYEQYFGPGTRLTVT.

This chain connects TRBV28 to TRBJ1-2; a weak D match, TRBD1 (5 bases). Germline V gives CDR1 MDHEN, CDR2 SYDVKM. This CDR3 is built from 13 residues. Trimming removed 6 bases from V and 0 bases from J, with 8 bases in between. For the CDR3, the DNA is TGTGCCAGCAGGGAGGGGACTAACTATGGCTACACCTTC. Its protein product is CASREGTNYGYTF.

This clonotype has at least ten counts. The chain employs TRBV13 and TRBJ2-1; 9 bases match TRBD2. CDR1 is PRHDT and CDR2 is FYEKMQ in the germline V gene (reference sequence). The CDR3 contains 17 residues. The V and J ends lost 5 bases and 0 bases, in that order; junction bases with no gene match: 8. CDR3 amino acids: CASSHVLAGSSYNEQFF. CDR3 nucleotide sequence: TGTGCCAGCAGCCACGTTCTAGCGGGGAGCTCCTACAATGAGCAGTTCTTC.

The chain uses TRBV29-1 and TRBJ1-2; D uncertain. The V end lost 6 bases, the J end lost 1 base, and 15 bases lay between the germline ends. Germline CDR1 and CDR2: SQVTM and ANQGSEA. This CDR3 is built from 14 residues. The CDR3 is CSVPRETDNYGYTF. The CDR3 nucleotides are TGCAGCGTGCCCCGGGAAACCGATAACTATGGCTACACCTTC.

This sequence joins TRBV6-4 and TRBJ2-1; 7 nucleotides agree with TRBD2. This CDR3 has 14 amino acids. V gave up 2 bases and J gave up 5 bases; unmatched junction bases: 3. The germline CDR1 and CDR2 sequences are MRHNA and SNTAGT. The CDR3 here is CASSDGLENNEQFF. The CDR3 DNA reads TGTGCCAGCAGTGACGGACTAGAAAACAATGAGCAGTTCTTC.

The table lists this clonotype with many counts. The CDR3 reads CASRSSPHMNTEAFF. The CDR3 DNA sequence: TGTGCCAGCAGAAGTTCTCCGCACATGAACACTGAAGCTTTCTTT. V and J are TRBV7-2 and TRBJ1-1; no reliable D call. The V and J ends lost 6 bases and 0 bases respectively, with 14 bases between them. CDR1 is SGHTA, CDR2 FQGNSA, per germline. This CDR3 comprises 15 residues.

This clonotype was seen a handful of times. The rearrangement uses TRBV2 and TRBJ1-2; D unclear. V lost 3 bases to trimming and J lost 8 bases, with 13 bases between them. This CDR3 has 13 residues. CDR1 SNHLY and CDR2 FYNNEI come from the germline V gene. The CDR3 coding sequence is TGTGCCAGCAGTGAGGATACTGATATGGGCTACACCTTC. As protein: CASSEDTDMGYTF.

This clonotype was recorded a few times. The CDR3 protein is CASSLARDGGYTF. CDR3 in DNA: TGCGCCAGCAGCTTGGCCAGGGACGGTGGCTACACCTTC. V usage is TRBV5-1 and J usage is TRBJ1-2; weak D call: TRBD1 (5 bases). This CDR3 is 13 amino acids long. The V gene lost 0 bases and the J gene lost 7 bases, with 10 bases spanning the gap. CDR1 SGHRS and CDR2 YFSETQ come from the germline V gene.